These T cell receptor beta chains were read from a single sample in a study of cytomegalovirus exposure and HLA in healthy donors. Clones were read by immunoSEQ multiplex PCR, and TCRdb kept only the in-frame ones, dropping some. This table has approximately 150,000 clones, around 64% appearing once. The sequencing sample was made of PBMCs. The receptors here all came from a woman in her 30s in good health and CMV-seronegative. CDR3s include the opening cysteine and the closing phenylalanine or tryptophan. D genes are given only for firm matches. The size entry is marked missing in some rows and otherwise reads once, few, many or a size class.

clone size,J gene,V gene,D gene,CDR3 DNA,CDR3 protein
-,TRBJ2-2,TRBV5-6,-,TGTGCCAGCAGCTTAGGACTCGAACACACCGGGGAGCTGTTTTTT,CASSLGLEHTGELFF
few,TRBJ1-4,TRBV7-2,TRBD1,TGTGCCAGCAGCCCGAGGACAGGGCGTAATGAAAAACTGTTTTTT,CASSPRTGRNEKLFF
-,TRBJ2-7,TRBV6-1,TRBD2,TGTGCCAGCAGGGGGAGTAGCGGGTCCTACGAGCAGTACTTC,CASRGSSGSYEQYF
-,TRBJ2-5,TRBV5-1,-,TGCGCCAGCAGCGAAGGATACAAATGGACTGGAGAGCTTGAGACCCAGTACTTC,CASSEGYKWTGELETQYF
-,TRBJ1-4,TRBV27,-,TGTGCCAGCAGGGTTGCAGGGGCTGAAAAACTGTTTTTT,CASRVAGAEKLFF
few,TRBJ1-3,TRBV10-3,-,TGTGCCATCAGTGAGTCGAAGAAGAGCTCTGGAAACACCATATATTTT,CAISESKKSSGNTIYF
-,TRBJ1-1,TRBV6-5,-,TGTGCCAGCAGTTTACACCCGAACACTGAAGCTTTCTTT,CASSLHPNTEAFF
-,TRBJ1-6,TRBV15,-,TGTGCCACCAGCAGAGAGAGGTGGAGCTCCTATAATTCACCCCTCCACTTT,CATSRERWSSYNSPLHF
-,TRBJ1-3,TRBV10-3,TRBD1,TGTGCCATGTCACAGGGGGCGAGAAACACCATATATTTT,CAMSQGARNTIYF
-,TRBJ2-2,TRBV27,-,-,CASSSSGGGELFF
-,TRBJ2-4,TRBV6-5,-,TGTGCCAGCAGTACGATCAGGGGTGACATTCAGTACTTC,CASSTIRGDIQYF
-,TRBJ2-3,TRBV9,-,TGTGCCAGCAGCGTAGGAGGGTTAGATACGCAGTATTTT,CASSVGGLDTQYF
-,TRBJ2-5,TRBV11-2,TRBD2,TGTGCCAGCAGCTGGACTAGCGGGGGGGAGACCCAGTACTTC,CASSWTSGGETQYF
-,TRBJ2-3,TRBV5-4,-,TGTGCCAGCAGCTTCAGTCTCGCGGAGTCAGATACGCAGTATTTT,CASSFSLAESDTQYF
-,TRBJ2-3,TRBV11-2,-,TGTGCCAGCAGCGAGGGACTTAGCACAGATACGCAGTATTTT,CASSEGLSTDTQYF
-,TRBJ2-2,TRBV10-3,TRBD1,TGTGCCATCAGCGGACAGGGGTCGGACACCGGGGAGCTGTTTTTT,CAISGQGSDTGELFF
-,TRBJ2-7,TRBV18,TRBD2,TGTGCCAGCTCACGAGGGGTAGCGGGAGATCAAGAGCAGTACTTC,CASSRGVAGDQEQYF
-,TRBJ2-3,TRBV9,-,TGTGCCAGCAGCGACGGGACTCCAGATACGCAGTATTTT,CASSDGTPDTQYF
-,TRBJ2-1,TRBV27,TRBD1,TGTGCCAGCAGCCCCGGGACAGGGGTTTGGAATGAGCAGTTCTTC,CASSPGTGVWNEQFF
-,TRBJ2-7,TRBV7-2,-,TGTGCCAGCAGCCAAAAGGCGGTCTCCTACGAGCAGTACTTC,CASSQKAVSYEQYF
-,TRBJ2-7,TRBV7-8,TRBD2,TGTGCCAGCAGCAATCCCGGGACTAGCGGGTTACTAAGTTACGAGCAGTACTTC,CASSNPGTSGLLSYEQYF
-,TRBJ2-7,TRBV30,-,TGTGCCTGGAGTGTAGAGGGGGGGGCGTACGAGCAGTACTTC,CAWSVEGGAYEQYF
-,TRBJ1-1,TRBV7-9,TRBD1,TGTGCCAGCAGCTTATCGACAGGGGCTGAAGCTTTCTTT,CASSLSTGAEAFF
-,TRBJ2-7,TRBV6-5,TRBD2,TGTGCCAGCAGTTACTCGAGCGGGGACTCCTACGAGCAGTACTTC,CASSYSSGDSYEQYF